This T cell receptor beta chain was sequenced during a study of Tregs in tolerant kidney transplant recipients. Study-wide context: Antibodies separated recipient from donor cells. Study findings and constraints: Biological reproducibility was not directly addressed, but technical replication error appeared minimal.

The V and J ends lost 5 bases and 0 bases respectively, with 8 bases between them. The V gene's germline CDR1 is KGHSH and CDR2 LQKENI. The CDR3 has 13 amino acids. TCRdb's table, derived via immunoSEQ multiplex PCR, lists solely in-frame clones and lacks some. The table lists 15,000 to 20,000 clones, roughly 58% of them singletons. Remarks on this clone: The antigen is unknown.

The chain combines TRBV18 with TRBJ2-7; no reliable D call. This TCR was sampled from a human donor in good health. Sequenced: Tregs from blood cultured with allogeneic cells. As DNA, the CDR3 is TGTGCCAGCTCAGAGGCCCTCTCCTACGAGCAGTACTTC. Protein: CASSEALSYEQYF.